The 17 T cell receptor beta chains given below trace back to one sample, sequenced in a study of T cells after yellow fever vaccination. TCRdb redid the calling of the 5' RACE reads with MiXCR, one entry per CDR3 protein. The table has a few hundred thousand distinct CDR3 sequences, 11% seen once; the top ten hold roughly 18%. The source was PBMCs, collected on the day of the first yellow fever vaccination. All receptors come from a man aged 18 to 30 who received the YFV17D yellow fever vaccine.

This clonotype appeared a few times. The junction departs from the called germline gene at one end, perhaps through a read error. The rearrangement links TRBV4-1 to TRBJ1-1; no definite D call. Germline-derived CDR1 and CDR2 are MGHRA and YSYEKL. This CDR3 is 17 amino acids long. CDR3 protein: CASSRRTGAQTNSEAFF. Here the CDR3 DNA reads TGCGCCAGCAGCCGTCGAACCGGTGCTCAGACGAACAGTGAAGCTTTCTTT.

The chain employs TRBV15 and TRBJ2-5, with TRBD2 matching 9 bases. Germline assignment: CDR1 LNHNV and CDR2 YYDKDF (reference sequence). The CDR3 extends over 16 amino acids. Trimming took 3 bases from V and 5 from J; bases not matched to a gene: 10. Here the CDR3 reads CATSRAGTSRGETQYF. The CDR3 DNA reads as TGTGCCACCAGCAGGGCCGGGACTAGCCGGGGGGAGACCCAGTACTTC.

V and J are TRBV25-1 and TRBJ2-7; 9 bases align to TRBD1. The V gene's germline CDR1 is MGHDK and CDR2 SYGVNS. This CDR3 has 18 amino acids. J gave up 3 bases and V 2 bases, and 14 bases lay outside the gene matches. The CDR3 loop reads CASSEARSLRQGGYEQYF. CDR3 sequence (DNA): TGTGCCAGCAGTGAAGCCCGTTCCCTAAGACAGGGGGGCTACGAGCAGTACTTC.

This clonotype appeared a few times. V gene TRBV5-1 combines with J gene TRBJ2-3; TRBD2 is a possible D gene (5 bases). Per the germline V gene, CDR1 is SGHRS and CDR2 is YFSETQ. The V and J ends lost 3 bases and 3 bases respectively, with 11 bases between them. The CDR3 is 14 amino acids. DNA for the CDR3: TGCGCCAGCAGCTGGACTGTTACTACAGATACGCAGTATTTT. It translates to CASSWTVTTDTQYF.

V gene TRBV6-2 or TRBV6-3 combines with J gene TRBJ2-3, with TRBD2 matching 12 bases. Germline V gene lookup returns CDR1 MNHEY and CDR2 SVGEGT. There are 21 residues in the CDR3. V gave up 6 bases and J gave up 0 bases; unmatched junction bases: 19. Here the CDR3 DNA reads TGTGCCAGCAGATCCGCCCGTCCCCGGACTAGCGGGGCCTCTAGCACAGATACGCAGTATTTT. Translation gives CASRSARPRTSGASSTDTQYF.

The chain combines TRBV6-5 with TRBJ1-1, with a tentative D call TRBD1 (5 bases). Trimming took 4 bases from V and 5 from J, leaving 26 bases between them. This CDR3 region has 18 residues. Germline lookup yields CDR1 MNHEY and CDR2 SVGAGI. For the CDR3, the DNA is TGTGCCAGCAGTTTACGAGGGGCGGCAGGGAGGCTTGGTACTGAAGCTTTCTTT. Its protein product is CASSLRGAAGRLGTEAFF.

The chain uses TRBV4-3 and TRBJ2-7; 10 bases fit TRBD1. This CDR3 comprises 15 residues. The germline gives CDR1 LGHNA, CDR2 YSLEER. The junction had 6 bases not matched to a gene; V was cut back by 3 bases and J by 4 bases. The CDR3 nucleotides read TGCGCCAGCAGCCACGCGGGACAGGGGATATACGAGCAGTACTTC. It encodes CASSHAGQGIYEQYF.

A few counts support this clonotype. J is TRBJ2-3 and V is TRBV18, with 7 bases that match TRBD1. The CDR3 sequence is 16 residues long. CDR1 KGHSH and CDR2 LQKENI come from the germline V gene. V shed 6 bases and J 2 bases; nucleotides not matched to a gene: 11. The CDR3 coding sequence is TGTGCCAGCTCGGCCCGGGACAGAGGGACCACAGATACGCAGTATTTT. Translation gives CASSARDRGTTDTQYF. The whole variable domain, filled in from reference TRBV18 and TRBJ2-3, reads NAGVMQNPRHLVRRRGQEARLRCSPMKGHSHVYWYRQLPEEGLKFMVYLQKENIIDESGMPKERFSAEFPKEGPSILRIQQVVRGDSAAYFCASSARDRGTTDTQYFGPGTRLTVL.

This clonotype was recorded a few times. The chain links TRBV29-1 to TRBJ1-2; TRBD1 matches 7 bases. The CDR3 runs 11 residues. V shed 7 bases, J shed 8 bases, and the junction held 7 bases outside the gene matches. Germline V lookup: CDR1 SQVTM, CDR2 ANQGSEA. The CDR3 here is CSGWTGLGYTF. The DNA for the CDR3 is TGCAGCGGGTGGACAGGCTTGGGCTACACCTTC.

The J gene is TRBJ2-2, the V gene TRBV20-1, with 7 bases that match TRBD2. The V gene's germline CDR1 is DFQATT and CDR2 SNEGSKA (reference sequence). After removal of 4 bases from V and 4 bases from J, the junction contained 9 bases not matched to a gene. There are 15 residues in the CDR3. CDR3 in DNA: TGCAGTGCTACTACTCTAGCGGACGGCACCGGGGAGCTGTTTTTT. Protein: CSATTLADGTGELFF.

Ten or more counts support this clonotype. This chain uses TRBV5-1 with TRBJ1-2; D unresolved. This CDR3 has 14 residues. Deletions cut 0 bases from V and 0 bases from J, with 6 bases between. Germline V gene data show CDR1 as SGHRS and CDR2 as YFSETQ. CDR3 sequence: CASSLESTNYGYTF. The CDR3 region has the DNA TGCGCCAGCAGCTTGGAAAGTACTAACTATGGCTACACCTTC.

This clonotype was recorded a few times. This sequence joins TRBV7-2 and TRBJ1-6; D gene unclear. The CDR3 runs 17 residues. Looked up from germline, CDR1 is SGHTA and CDR2 is FQGNSA. The germline V and J ends were trimmed by 2 bases and 0 bases, with 11 bases remaining between them. CDR3 sequence: CASSLYIPSSYNSPLHF. CDR3 nucleotides: TGTGCCAGCAGCTTATATATCCCGAGCTCCTATAATTCACCCCTCCACTTT.

This clonotype was observed a handful of times. The V and J genes are TRBV15 and TRBJ1-2; D gene uncertain. Germline loops: CDR1 LNHNV, CDR2 YYDKDF (reference sequence). The CDR3 loop spans 12 amino acids. Between the trimmed V and J ends, which lost 1 base and 7 bases, there was a span of 7 bases. CDR3 DNA sequence: TGTGCCACCAGCAGAGTCGCAGGTGGCTACACCTTC. It specifies CATSRVAGGYTF. The full variable domain, rest sourced from reference TRBV15 and TRBJ1-2, is DAMVIQNPRYQVTQFGKPVTLSCSQTLNHNVMYWYQQKSSQAPKLLFHYYDKDFNNEADTPDNFQSRRPNTSFCFLDIRSPGLGDTAMYLCATSRVAGGYTFGSGTRLTVV.

J is TRBJ2-5 and V is TRBV9; D tentatively reads TRBD1 or TRBD2 (6 bases each). CDR3 length: 16 amino acids. V lost 4 bases and J 4 bases, leaving 20 bases between the germline ends. CDR1 and CDR2 (germline): SGDLS, YYNGEE. Written as DNA, the CDR3 is TGTGCCAGCAGCAGGGGGTCGGAGGGTAGTGGAGAGACCCAGTACTTC. It is translated as CASSRGSEGSGETQYF.

This clonotype was seen at least ten times. The rearrangement joins TRBV7-3 to TRBJ2-6; D is ambiguous. The ends were cut back, 5 bases at V and 0 bases at J, with 5 bases in the middle. Per the germline V gene, CDR1 is SGHTA and CDR2 is FQGTGA. The CDR3 spans 14 residues. The CDR3 DNA is TGTGCCAGCAGCCCTCTCTCTGGGGCCAACGTCCTGACTTTC. This gives the protein CASSPLSGANVLTF.

This CDR3 is CASSQPGQEPLNTGELFF. Here the CDR3 DNA reads TGTGCCAGCAGCCAACCGGGACAGGAGCCCTTGAACACCGGGGAGCTGTTTTTT. The chain employs TRBV4-2 and TRBJ2-2, with 8 bases matching TRBD1. The germline V gene encodes CDR1 LGHNA and CDR2 YNFKEQ. This CDR3 comprises 18 residues. V gave up 2 bases and J gave up 1 base; unmatched junction bases: 9.

V is TRBV4-3 and J is TRBJ2-7; D might be TRBD1 (6 bases). With 1 base removed from V and 4 bases from J, the gap between germline ends came to 17 bases. Germline CDR1 and CDR2: LGHNA and YSLEER. The CDR3 contains 16 residues. CDR3: CASSQVLWLGAYEQYF. DNA for the CDR3: TGCGCCAGCAGCCAAGTCTTGTGGTTGGGGGCTTACGAGCAGTACTTC.